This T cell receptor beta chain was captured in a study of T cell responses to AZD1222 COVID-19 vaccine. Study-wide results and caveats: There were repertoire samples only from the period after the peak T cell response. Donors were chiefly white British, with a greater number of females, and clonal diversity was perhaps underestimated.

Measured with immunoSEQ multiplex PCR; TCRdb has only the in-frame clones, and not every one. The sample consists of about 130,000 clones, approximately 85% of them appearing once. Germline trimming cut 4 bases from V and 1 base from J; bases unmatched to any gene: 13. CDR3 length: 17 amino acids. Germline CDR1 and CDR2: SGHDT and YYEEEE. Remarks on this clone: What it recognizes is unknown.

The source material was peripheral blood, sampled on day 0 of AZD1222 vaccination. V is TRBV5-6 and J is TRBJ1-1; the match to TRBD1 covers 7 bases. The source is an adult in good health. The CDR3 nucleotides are TGTGCCAGCAGCCAGATCGGAAGACAGGGTACGAACACTGAAGCTTTCTTT. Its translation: CASSQIGRQGTNTEAFF. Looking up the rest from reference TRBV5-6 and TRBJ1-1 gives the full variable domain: DAGVTQSPTHLIKTRGQQVTLRCSPKSGHDTVSWYQQALGQGPQFIFQYYEEEERQRGNFPDRFSGHQFPNYSSELNVNALLLGDSALYLCASSQIGRQGTNTEAFFGQGTRLTVV.